These T cell receptor beta chains were read from a single sample in a study of T cells in tuberculosis. Using immunoSEQ multiplex PCR, the repertoire was profiled, and TCRdb retains in-frame clones only, with some absent. The sample has about 29,000 clones; just over 90% are singletons. Sequenced input: PBMCs. The receptors were sampled from a donor between 5 and 29 years old with latent tuberculosis or without tuberculosis infection. CDR3s include the opening cysteine and the closing phenylalanine or tryptophan. D genes are given only for firm matches. Rows may omit the clone size; those that give it use once, few, many or a size class.

clone_size d_call v_call cdr3_aa
- - TRBV29-1 CSVADYGYTF
- - TRBV10-3 CAISEKGTPQRGYTF
- - TRBV6-5 CASNAQYTNQPQHF
- - TRBV6-5 CASSYSYSANYGYTF
- TRBD2 TRBV19 CASNSGLAGDHNEQFF
- TRBD1 TRBV7-9 CASSLDAGGLTEAFF
- - TRBV19 CATSRWQGSGNTIYF
- TRBD1 TRBV4-2 CASSQDRGLGTVYGYTF
- - TRBV9 CASSVDPGNYGYTF
- - TRBV19 CASSIVGGNQPQHF
- TRBD2 TRBV15 CATKTSGQETQYF
- - TRBV15 CATSRDKGNNEQFF
- - TRBV29-1 CSVGRRDEQFF
- - TRBV10-3 CAISESSATANTEAFF
- TRBD2 TRBV27 CASSLFGTSGSGELFF
- - TRBV5-4 CASSLLSPLHF
- - TRBV11-2 CASQGTEAFF
once - TRBV2 CASLLERFTDTQYF
- - TRBV5-1 CASSPATGEETQYF
once - TRBV30 CAWSQEDGVGNTIYF
- TRBD1 TRBV10-2 CASSGETGDGYTF
- TRBD1 TRBV2 CASGRTLIRQGQAGELFF
- TRBD2 TRBV4-2 CASSPTSGAGANVLTF
- - TRBV27 CASSPWGEDTIYF
once - TRBV5-6 CASSQAFSNGYTF
once TRBD2 TRBV9 CASSVAGGLDLDEQFF
- - TRBV27 CASSFPGQPQHF
- - TRBV4-3 CASSQVRGQPQHF
- TRBD1 TRBV15 CATSRETGTSRGNEKLFF
- - TRBV5-6 CASTVGAQLYTEAFF
- - TRBV6-1 CASSEMAGMGSPLHF
- - TRBV29-1 CSVVSDNAYEQYF
- - TRBV28 CASSFGRVLKDGYTF
- - TRBV5-5 CASSALYRDIMFF
- - TRBV7-9 CASSPGPRGTYEQYF
- TRBD2 TRBV4-1 CASSLTSGGLTNNEQFF
- - TRBV28 CASSLNPEDQPQHF
- - TRBV7-9 CASSLARFGFEKLFF
- TRBD2 TRBV25-1 CASSESGTILHF
- - TRBV6-5 CASSSLRRGYNEQFF
- - TRBV19 CASSIHSGEQFF
- - TRBV28 CASTLGDLGDEQFF
- TRBD1 TRBV29-1 CSGGDSSNYGYTF
- TRBD1 TRBV11-2 CASRIGQGDTEAFF
- - TRBV15 CATSRDGAGVADTQYF
- TRBD2 TRBV19 CASSAASGINEQFF
- - TRBV20-1 CSASPGYGYTF
- - TRBV18 CASSPSGRANYGYTF
- TRBD1 TRBV14 CASSQQTGGIYEQYF
- TRBD1 TRBV5-1 CASSLGDRENTEAFF
- TRBD1 TRBV15 CATSTKTQGARYTGELFF
once TRBD2 TRBV28 CASSFVWEGPSTGELFF
- TRBD1 TRBV19 CASSTGTASYEQYF
- TRBD2 TRBV5-1 CASSLAAGTRFRNEQFF
- - TRBV2 CASIEGGETQYF